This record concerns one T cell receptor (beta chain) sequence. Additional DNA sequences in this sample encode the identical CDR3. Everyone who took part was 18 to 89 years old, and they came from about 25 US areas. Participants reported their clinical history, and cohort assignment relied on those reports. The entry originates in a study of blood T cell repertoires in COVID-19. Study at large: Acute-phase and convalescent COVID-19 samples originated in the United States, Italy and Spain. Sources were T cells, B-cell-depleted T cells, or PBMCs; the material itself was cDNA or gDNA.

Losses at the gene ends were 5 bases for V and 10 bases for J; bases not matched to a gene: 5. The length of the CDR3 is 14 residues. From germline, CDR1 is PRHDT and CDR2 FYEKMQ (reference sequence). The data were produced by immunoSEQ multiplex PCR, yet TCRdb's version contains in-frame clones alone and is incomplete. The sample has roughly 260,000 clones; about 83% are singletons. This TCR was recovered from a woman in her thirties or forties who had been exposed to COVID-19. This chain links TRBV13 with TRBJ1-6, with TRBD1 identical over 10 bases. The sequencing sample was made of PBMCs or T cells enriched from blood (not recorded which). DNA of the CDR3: TGTGCCAGCAGCAGAGACAGGGGGCAATCACCCCTCCACTTT. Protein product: CASSRDRGQSPLHF.